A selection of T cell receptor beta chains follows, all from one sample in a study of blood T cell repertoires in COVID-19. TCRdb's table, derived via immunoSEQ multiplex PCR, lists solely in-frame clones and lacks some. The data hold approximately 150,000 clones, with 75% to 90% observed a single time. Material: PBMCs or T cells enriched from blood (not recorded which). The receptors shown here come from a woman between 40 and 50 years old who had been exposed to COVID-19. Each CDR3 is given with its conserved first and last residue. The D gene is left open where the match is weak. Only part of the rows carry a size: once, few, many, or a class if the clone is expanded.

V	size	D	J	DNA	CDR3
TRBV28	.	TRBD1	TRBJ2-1	TGTGCCAGCAGTTACCCCGGGACAGGGGTGGGTGGGATGCAGTTCTTC	CASSYPGTGVGGMQFF
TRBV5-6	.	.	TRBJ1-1	TGTGCCAGCAGCTTGACAGGAAGAACTGAAGCTTTCTTT	CASSLTGRTEAFF
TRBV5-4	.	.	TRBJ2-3	TGTGCCAGCAGCTTTTTCCGGACAAGCACAGATACGCAGTATTTT	CASSFFRTSTDTQYF
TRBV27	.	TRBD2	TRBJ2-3	TGTGCCAGCAGTTTATCTTTAGCGGGGAGCACAGATACGCAGTATTTT	CASSLSLAGSTDTQYF
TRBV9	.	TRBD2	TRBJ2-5	TGTGCCAGCAGCGTAACAAGCGGGGGCCAAGAGACCCAGTACTTC	CASSVTSGGQETQYF
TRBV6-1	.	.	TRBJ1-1	TGTGCCAGCAGTGAGTCTTACAGGGTCGGTACAGCTTTCTTT	CASSESYRVGTAFF
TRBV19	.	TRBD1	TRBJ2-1	TGTGCCAGTAGTAAGGGACAGAGCTCCTACAATGAGCAGTTCTTC	CASSKGQSSYNEQFF
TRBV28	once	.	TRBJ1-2	TGTGCCAGCAGTGTAACCCCTTCGGGAGGGAGTGGCTACACCTTC	CASSVTPSGGSGYTF
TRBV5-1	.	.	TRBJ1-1	TGCGCCAGCAGCTTGAACAGGGACACTGAAGCTTTCTTT	CASSLNRDTEAFF
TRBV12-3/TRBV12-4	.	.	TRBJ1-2	TGTGCCAGCAGTTTACATAGGGGGATGGGCTACACCTTC	CASSLHRGMGYTF
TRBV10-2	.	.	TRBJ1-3	TGCGCCAGCAGTTTCCCTATTACGGGAGACACCATATATTTT	CASSFPITGDTIYF
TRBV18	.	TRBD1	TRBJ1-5	TGTGCCAGCTCACCAAACGCAGGGGGCGAAAGCAATCAGCCCCAGCATTTT	CASSPNAGGESNQPQHF
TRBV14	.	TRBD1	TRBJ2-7	TGTGCCAGCAGCCAAGGGGACAGTGACTACGAGCAGTACTTC	CASSQGDSDYEQYF
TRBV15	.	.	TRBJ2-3	TGTGCCACCAGCAGATTCGCGGATGAGACGACAGATACGCAGTATTTT	CATSRFADETTDTQYF
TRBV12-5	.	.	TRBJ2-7	TGTGCTAGTGGTTTCGGAACGGGGGAGCAGTACTTC	CASGFGTGEQYF
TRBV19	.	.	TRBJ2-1	TGTGCCAGTAGTACCAATGACTACTCCGGAGAGCAGTTCTTC	CASSTNDYSGEQFF
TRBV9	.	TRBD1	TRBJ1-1	TGTGCCAGCAGCGTTACAGGGGGCACTGAAGCTTTCTTT	CASSVTGGTEAFF
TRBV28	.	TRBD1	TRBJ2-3	TGTGCCAGCAGTTCAAACAGGGGCCTGGGGGATACGCAGTATTTT	CASSSNRGLGDTQYF
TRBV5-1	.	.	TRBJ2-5	TGCGCCAGCAGCTTCGAGACAGGGAGGGAGACCCAGTACTTC	CASSFETGRETQYF
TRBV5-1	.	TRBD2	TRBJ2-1	TGCGCCAGCAGCTTGGGGCTACTAGCGGGGGGATCAGGCAATGAGCAGTTCTTC	CASSLGLLAGGSGNEQFF
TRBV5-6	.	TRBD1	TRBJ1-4	TGTGCCAGCAGCTTGACAGGGGGAAGTGAAAAACTGTTTTTT	CASSLTGGSEKLFF
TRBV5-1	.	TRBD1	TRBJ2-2	TGCGCCAGCAGCGGAACAGGGGGGTACACCGGGGAGCTGTTTTTT	CASSGTGGYTGELFF
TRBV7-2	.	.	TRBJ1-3	TGTGCCAGCACCATACAGGGAGCTGGAAACACCATATATTTT	CASTIQGAGNTIYF
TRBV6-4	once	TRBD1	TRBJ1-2	TGTGCCAGCAGTGTGGGACAGGGATATGGCTACACCTTC	CASSVGQGYGYTF
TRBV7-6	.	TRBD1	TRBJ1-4	TGTGCCAGCAGCTTGTTTCCTGGGACAGGGGGACCTAGGGCTAATGAAAAACTGTTTTTT	CASSLFPGTGGPRANEKLFF
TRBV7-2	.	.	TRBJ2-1	TGTGCCAGCAGCACCCCGGGCTCAGGGGATGCGAATGAGCAGTTCTTC	CASSTPGSGDANEQFF
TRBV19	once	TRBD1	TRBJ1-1	TGTGCCAGTAAGAGACAGGGGCGAACTGAAGCTTTCTTT	CASKRQGRTEAFF
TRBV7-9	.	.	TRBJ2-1	TGTGCCAGCAGCCCGGTCCGGGGTGTTATAAACAATGAGCAGTTCTTC	CASSPVRGVINNEQFF
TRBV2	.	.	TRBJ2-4	TGTGCCAGCAGTGAACCCGCGAGAAACATTCAGTACTTC	CASSEPARNIQYF
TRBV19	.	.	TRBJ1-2	TGTGCCAGTAGTATATTGGCGGCTACTAACTATGGCTACACCTTC	CASSILAATNYGYTF
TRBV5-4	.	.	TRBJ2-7	TGTGCCAGCAGCTCGGCCGGGATTCCACCCTACGAGCAGTACTTC	CASSSAGIPPYEQYF
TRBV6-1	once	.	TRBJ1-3	TGTGCCAGCAGTGAAAGGGCCCAGGGGACCCACCTAAACACCATATATTTT	CASSERAQGTHLNTIYF
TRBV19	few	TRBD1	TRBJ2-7	TGTGCCAGTAGCACGACAGGGGTAGCCTACGAGCAGTACTTC	CASSTTGVAYEQYF
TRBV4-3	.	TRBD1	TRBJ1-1	TGCGCCAGCAGCCCGGACAGGGGGAGCACTGAAGCTTTCTTT	CASSPDRGSTEAFF
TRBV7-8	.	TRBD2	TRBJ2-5	TGTGCCAGCAGCTTAGCACTAGCGGGAGATTCGTACCAAGAGACCCAGTACTTC	CASSLALAGDSYQETQYF
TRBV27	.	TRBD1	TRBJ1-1	TGTGCCAGCAGTTTGAGGGGGCGAATGTGGAACACTGAAGCTTTCTTT	CASSLRGRMWNTEAFF
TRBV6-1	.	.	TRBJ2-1	TGTGCCAGCAGTGAACTGGCGGGGCCCTACAATGAGCAGTTCTTC	CASSELAGPYNEQFF
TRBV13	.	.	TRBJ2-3	TGTGCCAGCAGCACCTACAGCACAGACGGTACAGATACGCAGTATTTT	CASSTYSTDGTDTQYF
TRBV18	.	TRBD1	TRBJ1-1	TGTGCCAGCTCACCTACGAACAGGGGCGGCACTGAAGCTTTCTTT	CASSPTNRGGTEAFF
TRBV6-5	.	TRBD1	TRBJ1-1	TGTGCCAGCACCACGGGGACAGTTGAAGCTTTCTTT	CASTTGTVEAFF
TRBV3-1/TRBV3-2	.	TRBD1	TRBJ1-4	TGTGCCAGCAGCCTTAGGACAGGGGGGAGTAATGAAAAACTGTTTTTT	CASSLRTGGSNEKLFF
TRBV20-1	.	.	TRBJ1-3	TGCAGTGGCAGGGGAAACACCATATATTTT	CSGRGNTIYF
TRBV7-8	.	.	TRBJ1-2	TGTGCCAGCAGCTCAACACCGGGTGGAGACTATGGCTACACCTTC	CASSSTPGGDYGYTF
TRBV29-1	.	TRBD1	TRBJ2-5	TGCAGCATTACCGGGACAGTAGGAGTCGAGACCCAGTACTTC	CSITGTVGVETQYF
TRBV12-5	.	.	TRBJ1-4	TGTGCTAGTGGTTTGGTACTAGGACAGAATAATGAAAAACTGTTTTTT	CASGLVLGQNNEKLFF
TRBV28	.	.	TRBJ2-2	TGTGCCAGCAGGCTTAGCGCCAGCAGCACCGGGGAGCTGTTTTTT	CASRLSASSTGELFF
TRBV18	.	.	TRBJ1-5	TGTGCCAGCTCACCTGACGGGGGGGAGCAGCCCCAGCATTTT	CASSPDGGEQPQHF